This T cell receptor beta chain was observed in a study of blood T cell repertoires in COVID-19. Study-wide background: The study drew acute and convalescent COVID-19 samples from the United States, Italy and Spain. From T cells, B-cell-depleted T cells, or PBMCs came the material, which was cDNA or gDNA.

Followed over time, Seattle patients had been enrolled while infection was active. Using immunoSEQ multiplex PCR, the repertoire was profiled, and TCRdb retains in-frame clones only, with some absent. The repertoire holds 150,000 to 200,000 clones, with 80% to 85% as singletons. CDR1 is SGHRS, CDR2 YFSETQ, per germline. The CDR3 length is 15 residues. With 2 bases clipped from V and 3 bases from J, the junction kept 1 base outside the gene matches. This TCR was recovered from a woman in her forties with COVID-19, enrolled during active disease. What was sequenced was peripheral blood. The V gene is TRBV5-1, the J gene TRBJ2-1; 11 bases match TRBD2. The CDR3 here is CASSFTSGSYNEQFF. The CDR3 coding sequence is TGCGCCAGCAGCTTTACTAGCGGGAGCTACAATGAGCAGTTCTTC.